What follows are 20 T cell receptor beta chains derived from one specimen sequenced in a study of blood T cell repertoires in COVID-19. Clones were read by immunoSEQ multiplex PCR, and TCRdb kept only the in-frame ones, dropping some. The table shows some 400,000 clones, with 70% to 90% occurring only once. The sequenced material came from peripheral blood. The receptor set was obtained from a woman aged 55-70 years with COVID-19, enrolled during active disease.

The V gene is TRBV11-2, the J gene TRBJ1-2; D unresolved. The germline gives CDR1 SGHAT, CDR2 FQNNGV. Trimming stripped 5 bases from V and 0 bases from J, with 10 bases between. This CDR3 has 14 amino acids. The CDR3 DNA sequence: TGTGCCAGCAGCATCCGGGATCCTAACTATGGCTACACCTTC. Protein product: CASSIRDPNYGYTF.

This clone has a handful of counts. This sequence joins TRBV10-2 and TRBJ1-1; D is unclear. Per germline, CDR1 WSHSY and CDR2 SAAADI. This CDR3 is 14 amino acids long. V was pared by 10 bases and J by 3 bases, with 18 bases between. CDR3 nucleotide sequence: TGCGCCACCAGACATGGGCAAGTGGACACTGAAGCTTTCTTT. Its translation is CATRHGQVDTEAFF.

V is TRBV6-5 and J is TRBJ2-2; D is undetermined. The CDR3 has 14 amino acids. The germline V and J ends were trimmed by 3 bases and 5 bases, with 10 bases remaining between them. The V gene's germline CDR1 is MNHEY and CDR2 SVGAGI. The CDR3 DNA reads TGTGCCAGCAGTTATCAAGAGAGGACCGGGGAGCTGTTTTTT. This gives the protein CASSYQERTGELFF.

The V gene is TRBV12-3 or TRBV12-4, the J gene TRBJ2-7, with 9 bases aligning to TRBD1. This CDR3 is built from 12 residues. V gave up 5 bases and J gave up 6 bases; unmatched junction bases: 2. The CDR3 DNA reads TGTGCCAGCAGTACAGGGGGCGGCGAGCAGTACTTC. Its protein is CASSTGGGEQYF.

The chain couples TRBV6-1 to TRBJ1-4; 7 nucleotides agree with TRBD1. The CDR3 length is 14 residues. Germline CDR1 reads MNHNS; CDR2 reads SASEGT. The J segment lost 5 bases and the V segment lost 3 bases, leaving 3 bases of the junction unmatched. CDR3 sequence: CASSDRGWNEKLFF. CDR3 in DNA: TGTGCCAGCAGTGACAGGGGGTGGAATGAAAAACTGTTTTTT.

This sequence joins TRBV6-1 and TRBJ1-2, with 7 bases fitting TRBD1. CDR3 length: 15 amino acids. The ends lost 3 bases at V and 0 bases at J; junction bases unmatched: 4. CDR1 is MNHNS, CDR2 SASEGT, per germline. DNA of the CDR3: TGTGCCAGCAGTGAGTCCGGACAGGCTAACTATGGCTACACCTTC. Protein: CASSESGQANYGYTF.

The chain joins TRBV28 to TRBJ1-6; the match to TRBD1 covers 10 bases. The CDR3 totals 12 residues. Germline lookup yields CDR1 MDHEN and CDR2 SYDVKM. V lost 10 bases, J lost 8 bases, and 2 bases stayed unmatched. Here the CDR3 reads CATGQGHSPLHF. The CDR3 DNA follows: TGTGCCACGGGACAGGGGCATTCACCCCTCCACTTT.

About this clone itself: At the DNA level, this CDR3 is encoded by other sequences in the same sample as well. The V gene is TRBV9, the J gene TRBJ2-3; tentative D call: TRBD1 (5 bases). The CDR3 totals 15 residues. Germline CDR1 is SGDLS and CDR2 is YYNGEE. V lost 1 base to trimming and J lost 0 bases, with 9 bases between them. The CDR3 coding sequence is TGTGCCAGCAGCGTAACAGGTACTAGCACAGATACGCAGTATTTT. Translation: CASSVTGTSTDTQYF.

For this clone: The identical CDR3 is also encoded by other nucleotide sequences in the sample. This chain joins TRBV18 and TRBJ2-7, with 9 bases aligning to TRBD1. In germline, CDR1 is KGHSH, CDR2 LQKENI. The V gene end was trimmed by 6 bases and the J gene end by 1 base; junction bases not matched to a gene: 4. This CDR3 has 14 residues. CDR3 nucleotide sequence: TGTGCCAGCTCCCCCGGGACAGGGTCCTACGAGCAGTACTTC. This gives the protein CASSPGTGSYEQYF.

The CDR3 reads CASSQGFGELFF. In DNA, the CDR3 is TGTGCCAGTAGCCAGGGGTTCGGGGAGCTGTTTTTT. The V call is TRBV19, the J call TRBJ2-2; the D gene is possibly TRBD1 (6 bases). V was cut by 6 bases and J by 7 bases, with 9 bases left in between. The CDR3 has 12 residues. The germline gives CDR1 LNHDA, CDR2 SQIVND (reference sequence).

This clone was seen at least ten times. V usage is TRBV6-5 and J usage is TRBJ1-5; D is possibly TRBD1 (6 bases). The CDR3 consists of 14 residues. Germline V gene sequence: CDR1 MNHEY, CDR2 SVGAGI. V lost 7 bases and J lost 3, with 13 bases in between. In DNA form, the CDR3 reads TGTGCCAGCAACCCTACAGGGTCCAATCAGCCCCAGCATTTT. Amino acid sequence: CASNPTGSNQPQHF.

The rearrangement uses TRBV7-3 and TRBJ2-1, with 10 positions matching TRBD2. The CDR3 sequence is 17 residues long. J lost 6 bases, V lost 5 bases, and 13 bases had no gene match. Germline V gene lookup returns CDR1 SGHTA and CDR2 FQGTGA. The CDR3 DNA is TGTGCCAGCAGCCCAAGTCCTAGCGGGGGCAGTAGCAATGAGCAGTTCTTC. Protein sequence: CASSPSPSGGSSNEQFF.

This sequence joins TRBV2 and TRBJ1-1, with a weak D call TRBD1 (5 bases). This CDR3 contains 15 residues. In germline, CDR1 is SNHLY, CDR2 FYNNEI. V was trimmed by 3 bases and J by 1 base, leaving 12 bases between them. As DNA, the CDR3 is TGTGCCAGCAGTGAGGGGGGGGTCGGGAACACTGAAGCTTTCTTT. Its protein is CASSEGGVGNTEAFF.

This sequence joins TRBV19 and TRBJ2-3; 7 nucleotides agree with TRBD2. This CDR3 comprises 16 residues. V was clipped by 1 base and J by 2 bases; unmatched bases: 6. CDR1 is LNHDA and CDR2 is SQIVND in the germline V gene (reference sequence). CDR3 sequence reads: CASSIALADYTDTQYF. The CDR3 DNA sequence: TGTGCCAGTAGTATAGCCCTAGCGGATTACACAGATACGCAGTATTTT.

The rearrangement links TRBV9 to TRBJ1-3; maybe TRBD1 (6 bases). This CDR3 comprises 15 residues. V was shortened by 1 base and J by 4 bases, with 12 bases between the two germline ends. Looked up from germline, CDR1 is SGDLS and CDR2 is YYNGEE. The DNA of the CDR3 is TGTGCCAGCAGCGTATACGGGGGGCGCGGAAACACCATATATTTT. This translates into CASSVYGGRGNTIYF.

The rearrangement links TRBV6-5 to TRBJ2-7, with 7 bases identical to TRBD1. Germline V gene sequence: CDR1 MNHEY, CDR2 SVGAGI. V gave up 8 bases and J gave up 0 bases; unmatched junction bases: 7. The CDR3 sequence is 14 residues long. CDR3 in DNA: TGTGCCAGCGTGAAGACAGGGAGCTCCTACGAGCAGTACTTC. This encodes CASVKTGSSYEQYF.

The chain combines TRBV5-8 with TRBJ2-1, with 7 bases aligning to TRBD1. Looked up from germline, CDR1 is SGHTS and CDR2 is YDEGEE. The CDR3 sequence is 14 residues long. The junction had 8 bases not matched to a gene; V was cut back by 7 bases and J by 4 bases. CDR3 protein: CASATRGQYNEQFF. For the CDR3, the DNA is TGTGCCAGCGCTACTAGGGGACAGTACAATGAGCAGTTCTTC.

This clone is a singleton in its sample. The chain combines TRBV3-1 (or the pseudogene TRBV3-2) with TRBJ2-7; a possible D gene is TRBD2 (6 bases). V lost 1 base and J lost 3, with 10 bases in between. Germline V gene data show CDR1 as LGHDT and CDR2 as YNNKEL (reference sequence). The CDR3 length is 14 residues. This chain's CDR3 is CASSQGRRGYEQYF. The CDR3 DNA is TGTGCCAGCAGCCAAGGGAGGCGGGGCTACGAGCAGTACTTC.

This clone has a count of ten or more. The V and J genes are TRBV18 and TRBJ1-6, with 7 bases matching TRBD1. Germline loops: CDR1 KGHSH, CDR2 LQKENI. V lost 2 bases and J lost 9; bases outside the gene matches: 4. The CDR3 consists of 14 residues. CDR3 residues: CASSPGGGGSPLHF. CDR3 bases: TGTGCCAGCTCACCAGGAGGGGGCGGTTCACCCCTCCACTTT.

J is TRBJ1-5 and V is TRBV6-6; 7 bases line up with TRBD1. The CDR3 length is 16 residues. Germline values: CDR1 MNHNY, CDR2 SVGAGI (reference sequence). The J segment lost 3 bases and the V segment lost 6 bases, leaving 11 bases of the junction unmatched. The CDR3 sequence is CASSPSGTVINQPQHF. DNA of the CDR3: TGTGCCAGCAGCCCTTCCGGGACAGTCATCAATCAGCCCCAGCATTTT.